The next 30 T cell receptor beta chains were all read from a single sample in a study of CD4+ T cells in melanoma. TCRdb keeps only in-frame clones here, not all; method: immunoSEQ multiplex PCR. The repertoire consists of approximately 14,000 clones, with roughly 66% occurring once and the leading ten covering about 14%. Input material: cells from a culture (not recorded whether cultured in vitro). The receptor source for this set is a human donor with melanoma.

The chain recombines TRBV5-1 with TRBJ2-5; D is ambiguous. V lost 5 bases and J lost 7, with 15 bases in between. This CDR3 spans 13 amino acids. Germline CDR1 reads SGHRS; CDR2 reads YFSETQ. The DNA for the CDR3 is TGCGCCAGCAGACGTGAGCAGGACGTGACCCAGTACTTC. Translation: CASRREQDVTQYF.

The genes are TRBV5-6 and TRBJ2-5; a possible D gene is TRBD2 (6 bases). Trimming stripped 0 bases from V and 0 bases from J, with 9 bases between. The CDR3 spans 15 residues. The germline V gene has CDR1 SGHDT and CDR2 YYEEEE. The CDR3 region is CASSLATGDQETQYF. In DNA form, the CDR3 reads TGTGCCAGCAGCTTGGCCACGGGAGACCAAGAGACCCAGTACTTC.

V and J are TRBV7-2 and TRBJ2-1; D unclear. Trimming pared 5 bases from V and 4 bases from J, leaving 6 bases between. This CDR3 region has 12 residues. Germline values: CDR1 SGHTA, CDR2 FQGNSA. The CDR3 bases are TGTGCCAGCAGCCCCCGGTACAATGAGCAGTTCTTC. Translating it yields CASSPRYNEQFF.

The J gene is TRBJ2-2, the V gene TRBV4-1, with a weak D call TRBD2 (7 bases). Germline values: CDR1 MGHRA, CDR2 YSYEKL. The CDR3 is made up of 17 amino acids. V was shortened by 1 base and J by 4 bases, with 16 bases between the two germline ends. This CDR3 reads CASSQAPGAGATGELFF. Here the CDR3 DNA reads TGCGCCAGCAGCCAAGCGCCTGGGGCGGGGGCCACCGGGGAGCTGTTTTTT.

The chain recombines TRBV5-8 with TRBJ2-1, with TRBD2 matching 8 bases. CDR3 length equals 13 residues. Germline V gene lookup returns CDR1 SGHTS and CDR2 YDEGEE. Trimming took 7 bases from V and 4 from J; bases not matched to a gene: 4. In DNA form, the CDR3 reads TGTGCCAGCTGGCGGGGGGAATACAATGAGCAGTTCTTC. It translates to CASWRGEYNEQFF.

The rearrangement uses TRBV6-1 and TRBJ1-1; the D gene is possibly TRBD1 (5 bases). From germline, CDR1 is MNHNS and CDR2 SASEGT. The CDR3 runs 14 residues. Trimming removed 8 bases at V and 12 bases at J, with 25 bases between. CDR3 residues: CASAFYGTPGRTFF. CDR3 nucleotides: TGTGCCAGCGCTTTCTACGGGACTCCAGGACGGACTTTCTTT.

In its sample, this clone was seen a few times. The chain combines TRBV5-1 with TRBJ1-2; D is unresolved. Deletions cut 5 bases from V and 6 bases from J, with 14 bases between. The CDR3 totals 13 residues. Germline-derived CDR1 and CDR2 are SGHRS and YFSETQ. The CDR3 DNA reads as TGCGCCAGCAGGTTGAACCCTAAGGATGGCTACACCTTC. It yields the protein CASRLNPKDGYTF.

CDR3 sequence: CASSLDGGAAFF. The CDR3 DNA follows: TGTGCCAGCAGCTTGGATGGGGGGGCAGCTTTCTTT. The chain has TRBV5-6 and TRBJ1-1, with a weak D call TRBD1 (6 bases). CDR3 size: 12 residues. Germline V gene data show CDR1 as SGHDT and CDR2 as YYEEEE. V was trimmed by 0 bases and J by 10 bases, leaving 10 bases between them.

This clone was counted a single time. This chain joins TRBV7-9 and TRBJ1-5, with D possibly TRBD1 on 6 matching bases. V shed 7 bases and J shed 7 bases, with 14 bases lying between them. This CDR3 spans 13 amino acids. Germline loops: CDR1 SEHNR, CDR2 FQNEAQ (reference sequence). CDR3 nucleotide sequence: TGTGCCAGCACCGTACAGGGTGGGCAGCCCCAGCATTTT. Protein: CASTVQGGQPQHF. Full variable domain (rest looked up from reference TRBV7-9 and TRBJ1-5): DTGVSQNPRHKITKRGQNVTFRCDPISEHNRLYWYRQTLGQGPEFLTYFQNEAQLEKSRLLSDRFSAERPKGSFSTLEIQRTEQGDSAMYLCASTVQGGQPQHFGDGTRLSIL.

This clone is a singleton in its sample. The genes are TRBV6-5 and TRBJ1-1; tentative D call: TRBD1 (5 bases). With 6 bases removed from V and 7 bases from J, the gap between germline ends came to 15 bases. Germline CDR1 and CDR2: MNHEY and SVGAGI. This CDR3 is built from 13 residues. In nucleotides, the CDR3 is TGTGCCAGCAGACCCTCCAGGGCCAGTGAAGCTTTCTTT. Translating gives CASRPSRASEAFF.

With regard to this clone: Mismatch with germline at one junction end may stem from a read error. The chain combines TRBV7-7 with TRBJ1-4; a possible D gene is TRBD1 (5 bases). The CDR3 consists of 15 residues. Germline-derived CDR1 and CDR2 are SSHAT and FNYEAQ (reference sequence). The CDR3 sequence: CASSLGLGPNEKLFF. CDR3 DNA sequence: TGTGCTAGCAGCTTGGGACTCGGCCCTAATGAAAAACTGTTTTTT. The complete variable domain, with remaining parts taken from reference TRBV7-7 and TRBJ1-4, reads GAGVSQSPRYKVTKRGQDVTLRCDPISSHATLYWYQQALGQGPEFLTYFNYEAQPDKSGLPSDRFSAERPEGSISTLTIQRTEQRDSAMYRCASSLGLGPNEKLFFGSGTQLSVL.

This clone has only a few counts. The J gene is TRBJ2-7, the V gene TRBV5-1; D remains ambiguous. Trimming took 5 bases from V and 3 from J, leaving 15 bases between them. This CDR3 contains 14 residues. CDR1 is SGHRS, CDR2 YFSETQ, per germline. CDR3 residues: CASRPAYRVYEQYF. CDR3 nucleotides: TGCGCCAGCAGGCCCGCCTACCGGGTCTACGAGCAGTACTTC.

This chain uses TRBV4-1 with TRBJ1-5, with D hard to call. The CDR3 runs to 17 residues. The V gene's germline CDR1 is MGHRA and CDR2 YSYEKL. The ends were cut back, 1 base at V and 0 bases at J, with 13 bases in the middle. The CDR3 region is CASSQGHLLYSNQPQHF. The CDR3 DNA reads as TGCGCCAGCAGCCAAGGACATCTACTCTATAGCAATCAGCCCCAGCATTTT.

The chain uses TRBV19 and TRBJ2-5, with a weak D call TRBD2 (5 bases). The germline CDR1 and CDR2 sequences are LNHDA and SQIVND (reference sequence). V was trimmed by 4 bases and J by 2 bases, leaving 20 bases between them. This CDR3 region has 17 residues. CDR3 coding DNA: TGTGCCAGTAGTAGTGGGTTTGTTAGCGCAACTCAAGAGACCCAGTACTTC. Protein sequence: CASSSGFVSATQETQYF.

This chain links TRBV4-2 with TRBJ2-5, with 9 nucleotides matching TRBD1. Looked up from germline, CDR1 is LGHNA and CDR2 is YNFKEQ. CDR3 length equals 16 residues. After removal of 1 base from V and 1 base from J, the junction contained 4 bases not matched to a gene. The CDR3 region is CASSQVAGQGQETQYF. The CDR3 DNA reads TGTGCCAGCAGCCAAGTCGCGGGACAGGGCCAAGAGACCCAGTACTTC.

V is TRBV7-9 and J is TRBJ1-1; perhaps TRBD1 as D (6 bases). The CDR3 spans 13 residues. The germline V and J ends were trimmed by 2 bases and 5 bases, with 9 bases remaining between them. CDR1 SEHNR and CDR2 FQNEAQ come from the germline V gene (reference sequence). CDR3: CASSLQGKTEAFF. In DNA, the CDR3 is TGTGCCAGCAGCTTACAGGGGAAGACTGAAGCTTTCTTT.

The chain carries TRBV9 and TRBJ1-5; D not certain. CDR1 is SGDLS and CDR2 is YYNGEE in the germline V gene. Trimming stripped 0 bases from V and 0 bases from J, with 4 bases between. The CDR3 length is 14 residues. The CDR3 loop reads CASSVVDSNQPQHF. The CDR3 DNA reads TGTGCCAGCAGCGTAGTAGATAGCAATCAGCCCCAGCATTTT.

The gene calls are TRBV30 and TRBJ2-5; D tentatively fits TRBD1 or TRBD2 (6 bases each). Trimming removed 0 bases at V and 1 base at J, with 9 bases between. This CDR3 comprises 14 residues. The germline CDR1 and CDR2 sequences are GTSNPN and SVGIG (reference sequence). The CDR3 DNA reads TGTGCCTGGAGTGTCTGGGGGGCCCAAGAGACCCAGTACTTC. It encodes CAWSVWGAQETQYF.

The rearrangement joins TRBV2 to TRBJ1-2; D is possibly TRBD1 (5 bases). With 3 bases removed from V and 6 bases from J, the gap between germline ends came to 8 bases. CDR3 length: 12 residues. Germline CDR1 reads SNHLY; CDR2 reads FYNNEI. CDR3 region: CASSDLGDGYTF. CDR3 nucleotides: TGTGCCAGCAGTGACCTGGGGGATGGCTACACCTTC.

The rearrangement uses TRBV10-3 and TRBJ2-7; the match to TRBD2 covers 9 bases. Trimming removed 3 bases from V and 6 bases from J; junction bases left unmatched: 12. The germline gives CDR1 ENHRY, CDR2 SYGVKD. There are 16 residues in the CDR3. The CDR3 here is CAISDRGGAMVREQYF. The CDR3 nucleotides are TGTGCCATCAGTGATCGCGGGGGGGCAATGGTCCGCGAGCAGTACTTC.

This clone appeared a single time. The CDR3 DNA sequence: TGTGCCAGCAGCGACTTAGCGGGGGCCCGGGAGACCCAGTACTTC. Translation: CASSDLAGARETQYF. The chain is built from TRBV5-5 and TRBJ2-5; 9 bases fit TRBD2. There are 15 residues in the CDR3. V lost 4 bases and J lost 5; bases outside the gene matches: 9. Germline CDR1 reads SGHKS; CDR2 reads YYEKEE (reference sequence).

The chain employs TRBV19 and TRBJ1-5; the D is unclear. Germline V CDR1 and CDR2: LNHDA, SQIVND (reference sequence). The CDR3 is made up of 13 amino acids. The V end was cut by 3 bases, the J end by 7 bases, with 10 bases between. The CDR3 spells CASSIPEAQPQHF. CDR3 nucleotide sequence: TGTGCCAGTAGTATCCCGGAAGCGCAGCCCCAGCATTTT.

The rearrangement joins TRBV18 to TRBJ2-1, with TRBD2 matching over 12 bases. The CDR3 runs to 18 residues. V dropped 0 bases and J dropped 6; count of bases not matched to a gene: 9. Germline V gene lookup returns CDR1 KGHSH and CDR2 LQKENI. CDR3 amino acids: CASSPPIWTSGVVNEQFF. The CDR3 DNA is TGTGCCAGCTCACCACCAATCTGGACTAGCGGGGTGGTCAATGAGCAGTTCTTC.

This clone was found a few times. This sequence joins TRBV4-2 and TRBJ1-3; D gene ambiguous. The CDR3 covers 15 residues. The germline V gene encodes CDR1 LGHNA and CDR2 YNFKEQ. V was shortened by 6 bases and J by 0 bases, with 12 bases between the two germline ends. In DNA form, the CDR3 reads TGTGCCAGCAGTCGCGAGCCTTTCTCTGGAAACACCATATATTTT. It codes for CASSREPFSGNTIYF.

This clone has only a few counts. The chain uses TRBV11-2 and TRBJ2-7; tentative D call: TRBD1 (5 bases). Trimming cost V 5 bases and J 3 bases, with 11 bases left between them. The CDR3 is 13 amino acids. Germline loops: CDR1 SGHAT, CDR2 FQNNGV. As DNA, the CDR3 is TGTGCCAGCAGCCGGACCAGGGACTACGAGCAGTACTTC. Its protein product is CASSRTRDYEQYF.

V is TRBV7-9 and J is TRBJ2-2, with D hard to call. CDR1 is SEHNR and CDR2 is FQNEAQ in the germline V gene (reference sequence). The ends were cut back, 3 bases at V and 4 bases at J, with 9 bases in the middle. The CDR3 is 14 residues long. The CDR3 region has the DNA TGTGCCAGCAGCTTTCTAACGGGCACCGGGGAGCTGTTTTTT. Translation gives CASSFLTGTGELFF.

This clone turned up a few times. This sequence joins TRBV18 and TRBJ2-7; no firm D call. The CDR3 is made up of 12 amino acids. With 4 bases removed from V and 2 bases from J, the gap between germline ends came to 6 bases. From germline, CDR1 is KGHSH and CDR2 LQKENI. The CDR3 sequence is CASSHDTYEQYF. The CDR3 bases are TGTGCCAGCTCACATGACACCTACGAGCAGTACTTC.

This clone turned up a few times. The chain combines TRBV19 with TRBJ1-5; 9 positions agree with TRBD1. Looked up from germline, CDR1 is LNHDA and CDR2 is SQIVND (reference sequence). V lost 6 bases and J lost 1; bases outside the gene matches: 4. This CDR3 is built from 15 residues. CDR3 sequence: CASSMDRGSNQPQHF. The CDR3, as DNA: TGTGCCAGTAGCATGGACAGGGGCAGCAATCAGCCCCAGCATTTT.

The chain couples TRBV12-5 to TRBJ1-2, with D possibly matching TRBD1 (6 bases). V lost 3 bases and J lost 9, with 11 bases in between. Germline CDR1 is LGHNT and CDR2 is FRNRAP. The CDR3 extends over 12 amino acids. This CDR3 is CASGFGQTSYTF. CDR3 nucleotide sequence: TGTGCTAGTGGTTTTGGACAGACCAGCTACACCTTC. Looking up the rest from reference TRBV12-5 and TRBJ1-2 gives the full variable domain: DARVTQTPRHKVTEMGQEVTMRCQPILGHNTVFWYRQTMMQGLELLAYFRNRAPLDDSGMPKDRFSAEMPDATLATLKIQPSEPRDSAVYFCASGFGQTSYTFGSGTRLTVV.

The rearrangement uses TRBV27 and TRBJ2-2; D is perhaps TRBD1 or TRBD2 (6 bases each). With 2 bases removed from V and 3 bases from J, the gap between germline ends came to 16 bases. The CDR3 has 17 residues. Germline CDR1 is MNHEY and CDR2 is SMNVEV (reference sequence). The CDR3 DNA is TGTGCCAGCAGTTTAGGGAGGCAGGGGCCTTACACCGGGGAGCTGTTTTTT. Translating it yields CASSLGRQGPYTGELFF.